Given below is one T cell receptor beta chain in context. The record originates from a study of tumor-infiltrating lymphocytes in primary liver carcinoma. Background on the study: Lesions, classed as T1-T3 N0M0, spanned roughly 4.2 to 11 cm across.

The researchers produced TCR beta cDNA from 400 to 650 ng total RNA with a constant-region primer. Investigators got TCR beta libraries out of three nested multiplex PCR rounds, done with slightly modified ARM-PCR. Amplification in the first two PCR rounds was performed using TRBV1-TRBV30 forward primers and a C-beta reverse primer for 10 cycles each. TCRdb re-called the multiplex PCR reads through MiXCR, storing one row per CDR3 protein. The sample gives more than 100,000 distinct CDR3 sequences, 55% to 75% of which show up once; approximately 9.7% is in the top ten. The germline gives CDR1 LGHNT, CDR2 FRNRAP. The ends lost 5 bases at V and 10 bases at J; junction bases unmatched: 10. The CDR3 loop spans 16 amino acids. Unsorted bulk tissue (about 20-32 mg) underwent RNA and DNA co-extraction. The cohort consisted of patients whose primary liver carcinoma was surgically resected. Patients were chronically HBV-infected and treatment-naive. Sampling of every tumor involved five separate regions. These included the tumor centre.

Material: liver tumor tissue from sampling region 1. Subset meaning: tumor region T1, superior pole. This receptor was obtained from a woman in her sixties with primary liver carcinoma and hepatitis B virus infection. The chain carries TRBV12-5 and TRBJ2-1, with 14 bases matching TRBD2. The chain's CDR3 is CASGPGLAGGLDEQFF. CDR3 nucleotides: TGTGCTAGTGGTCCCGGACTAGCGGGAGGTTTAGACGAGCAGTTCTTC.